Following are 14 T cell receptor beta chains from one sample sequenced in a study of radiation and T cells in renal cell carcinoma (dated by TCRdb to 2020 to 2022). This sample's time point label indicates: blood 2 weeks post-SBRT. The sample's treatment or condition label, decoded: 15 Gy SBRT to primary tumor, nephrectomy 4 weeks later. The method was the immunoSEQ multiplex PCR assay. Imported from immuneACCESS, the table was reduced by TCRdb to in-frame sequences with V and J called. These copies leave out some clones; in studies compared against another copy, an unresolved V gene accounts for under half, and the cause of the remainder is not known. Within this sample are some 60,000 clones, with about 80% of them counted one time only. About 7% of the sample comes from the top ten. Sequenced here: blood, sampled from a patient whose treatment included radiotherapy and nephrectomy. These receptor sequences come from a man aged 60 to 69 with renal cell carcinoma.

The chain has TRBV6-1 and TRBJ1-5; 9 positions match TRBD1. The CDR3 totals 15 residues. V lost 1 base to trimming and J lost 7 bases; unmatched junction nucleotides: 5. Germline V gene sequence: CDR1 MNHNS, CDR2 SASEGT. CDR3 nucleotides: TGTGCCAGCAGTGAAGACAGGGGGCTTGGCCAGCCCCAGCATTTT. This translates into CASSEDRGLGQPQHF.

The rearrangement uses TRBV14 and TRBJ2-3; a weak D match, TRBD1 (5 bases). The CDR3 has 16 residues. Trimming took 3 bases from V and 0 from J, leaving 13 bases between them. CDR1 is SGHDN and CDR2 is FVKESK in the germline V gene. CDR3 amino acids: CASSHWQGGSTDTQYF. Here the CDR3 DNA reads TGTGCCAGCAGCCATTGGCAGGGTGGTAGCACAGATACGCAGTATTTT.

The chain uses TRBV7-9 and TRBJ2-6; D ambiguous. CDR1 is SEHNR and CDR2 is FQNEAQ in the germline V gene (reference sequence). This CDR3 is built from 15 residues. V was shortened by 7 bases and J by 0 bases, with 10 bases between the two germline ends. The CDR3 region is CASIFTSSGANVLTF. DNA for the CDR3: TGTGCCAGCATTTTTACATCCTCTGGGGCCAACGTCCTGACTTTC.

The chain has TRBV5-1 and TRBJ2-5; TRBD2 might be the D (6 bases). Trimming stripped 4 bases from V and 5 bases from J, with 12 bases between. The CDR3 length is 13 residues. The germline V gene encodes CDR1 SGHRS and CDR2 YFSETQ. The CDR3 protein is CASSGPSAETQYF. CDR3 DNA sequence: TGCGCCAGCAGCGGCCCTAGCGCGGAGACCCAGTACTTC.

This clone was picked up one time. The chain joins TRBV15 to TRBJ2-2; D may be TRBD2 (6 bases). Trimming removed 1 base from V and 2 bases from J, with 11 bases in between. The germline V gene has CDR1 LNHNV and CDR2 YYDKDF (reference sequence). CDR3 length equals 16 residues. CDR3 loop: CATSRVGSGNTGELFF. As DNA, the CDR3 is TGTGCCACCAGCAGAGTGGGTAGCGGAAACACCGGGGAGCTGTTTTTT.

This rearrangement joins TRBV28 to TRBJ2-7; 10 bases map to TRBD2. V trimming: 4 bases; J trimming: 2 bases; junction bases outside the gene matches: 5. Germline loops: CDR1 MDHEN, CDR2 SYDVKM. CDR3 size: 15 residues. The CDR3, as DNA: TGTGCCAGCAGTTCGGGGACTAGCGTTACCTACGAGCAGTACGTC. Translated, it gives CASSSGTSVTYEQYV.

J is TRBJ1-1 and V is TRBV19; 10 positions match TRBD1. The J segment lost 3 bases and the V segment lost 9 bases, leaving 7 bases of the junction unmatched. This CDR3 is built from 14 residues. CDR1 and CDR2 (germline): LNHDA, SQIVND (reference sequence). The CDR3, as DNA: TGTGCCAGCAAATCCGGGACAGGGGACACTGAAGCTTTCTTT. Amino acid sequence: CASKSGTGDTEAFF.

V is TRBV13 and J is TRBJ1-2; a possible D gene is TRBD1 (6 bases). V was clipped by 5 bases and J by 4 bases, with 11 bases between them. CDR1 and CDR2 (germline): PRHDT, FYEKMQ (reference sequence). The CDR3 covers 13 residues. The CDR3 spells CASSTRTAYGYTF. The CDR3 nucleotides read TGTGCCAGCAGCACCCGGACAGCCTATGGCTACACCTTC.

This clone was recorded once. This chain uses TRBV14 with TRBJ1-2; tentatively, D is TRBD1 (6 bases). Germline values: CDR1 SGHDN, CDR2 FVKESK. CDR3 length: 15 amino acids. The V and J ends lost 4 bases and 6 bases respectively, with 18 bases between them. CDR3 residues: CASSPLVGTLNGYTF. In nucleotides, the CDR3 is TGTGCCAGCAGCCCCCTAGTAGGGACACTCAATGGCTACACCTTC.

The chain combines TRBV6-1 with TRBJ2-1; 9 bases fit TRBD2. This CDR3 has 15 amino acids. The junction had 5 bases not matched to a gene; V was cut back by 0 bases and J by 8 bases. Germline assignment: CDR1 MNHNS and CDR2 SASEGT. The CDR3 sequence: CASSEAWTSDYEQFF. The CDR3 DNA reads as TGTGCCAGCAGTGAAGCCTGGACTAGCGACTATGAGCAGTTCTTC.

The V gene is TRBV27, the J gene TRBJ1-2; 8 bases align to TRBD1. V lost 1 base and J lost 0; bases outside the gene matches: 13. The CDR3 totals 19 residues. Per the germline V gene, CDR1 is MNHEY and CDR2 is SMNVEV (reference sequence). The CDR3 nucleotides are TGTGCCAGCAGTTTATACCCCCCACAGGGGGGGGGATCTAACTATGGCTACACCTTC. Translation gives CASSLYPPQGGGSNYGYTF.

The rearrangement joins TRBV11-2 to TRBJ2-3; D unclear. This CDR3 is built from 15 residues. V lost 2 bases, J lost 6 bases, and 15 bases lay in between. Germline loops: CDR1 SGHAT, CDR2 FQNNGV. The CDR3 bases are TGTGCCAGCAGCTTAAGAGCTATGGCGGCGGATACGCAGTATTTT. As protein: CASSLRAMAADTQYF.

The J gene is TRBJ1-5, the V gene TRBV6-1; TRBD1 matches 7 bases. The CDR3 contains 15 residues. V was pared by 3 bases and J by 6 bases, with 8 bases of the junction left unmatched. Germline CDR1 is MNHNS and CDR2 is SASEGT. The DNA of the CDR3 is TGTGCCAGCAGTGACCAGGGGGGATGGAGTCAGCCCCAGCATTTT. It encodes CASSDQGGWSQPQHF.

The gene calls are TRBV9 and TRBJ2-3; 7 bases match TRBD2. The V gene's germline CDR1 is SGDLS and CDR2 YYNGEE. Unmatched junction bases numbered 12, after V lost 2 bases and J lost 3 bases. The CDR3 is 17 amino acids. This CDR3 is CASSVLDLAGVTDTQYF. The CDR3 nucleotides read TGTGCCAGCAGCGTTCTGGATTTGGCGGGGGTTACAGATACGCAGTATTTT.